These T cell receptor beta chains were read from a single sample in a study of shared clonotypes between healthy human individuals. Profiled with immunoSEQ multiplex PCR; TCRdb holds only in-frame clones, not every one. This sample yields millions of clones, of which about 92% are seen a single time; under 2% belongs to the top ten. The specimen was naive CD8+ T cells from PBMCs. Receptors originate from a man younger than 35 in good health. Some clones in this sample may be carry-over from other donors' samples. Both conserved end residues are part of each CDR3. A D gene is named only where the DNA matches it firmly. Size is omitted from some rows. Given values are once, few, many or a class for expanded clones.

CDR3aa	CDR3nt	abundance	d_gene	v_gene	j_gene
CASTSGKVSEQFF	TGTGCCAGCACTAGCGGGAAAGTAAGTGAGCAGTTCTTC	.	TRBD2	TRBV9	TRBJ2-1
CASSPQGGRQGVYGYTF	TGTGCCAGCAGCCCACAAGGAGGTCGGCAGGGGGTCTATGGCTACACCTTC	.	TRBD1	TRBV7-9	TRBJ1-2
CASRGWDRQETQYF	TGTGCCAGCAGAGGGTGGGACCGCCAAGAGACCCAGTACTTC	.	.	TRBV27	TRBJ2-5
CAISGTLWEQFF	TGTGCCATCAGTGGAACACTCTGGGAGCAGTTCTTC	.	.	TRBV10-3	TRBJ2-1
CASSPDRGLSFNEKLFF	TGTGCCAGCAGCCCCGACAGGGGACTATCTTTTAATGAAAAACTGTTTTTT	.	TRBD1	TRBV7-9	TRBJ1-4
CASSLRLPPYNEQFF	TGTGCCAGCAGCCTACGACTCCCGCCCTACAATGAGCAGTTCTTC	.	.	TRBV21-1	TRBJ2-1
CASSRGTSGRNDEQYF	TGTGCCAGCAGCCGGGGGACTAGCGGGAGGAACGACGAGCAGTACTTC	.	TRBD2	TRBV5-4	TRBJ2-7
CASSRGLAGVNEQFF	TGTGCCAGCAGCCGGGGACTAGCGGGAGTGAATGAGCAGTTCTTC	.	TRBD2	TRBV11-2	TRBJ2-1
CASSFEPYNEQFF	TGTGCCAGCAGCTTTGAACCGTACAATGAGCAGTTCTTC	.	.	TRBV7-9	TRBJ2-1
CASSGRDSSYEQYF	TGTGCCAGCAGCGGAAGGGACAGCTCATACGAGCAGTACTTC	.	TRBD1	TRBV9	TRBJ2-7
CASSLDLLLGEQFF	TGTGCCAGCAGCTTAGATCTCCTATTAGGTGAGCAGTTCTTC	.	.	TRBV11-2	TRBJ2-1
CASSFPGTGGSYNEQFF	TGTGCCAGCAGTTTCCCCGGGACAGGGGGCTCCTACAATGAGCAGTTCTTC	.	TRBD1	TRBV27	TRBJ2-1
CASSPSGVTDTQYF	TGTGCCAGCAGCCCGAGTGGGGTGACAGATACGCAGTATTTT	.	.	TRBV11-1	TRBJ2-3
CASSAGSTYEQYF	TGTGCCAGCAGCGCAGGGTCCACCTACGAGCAGTACTTC	.	.	TRBV5-8	TRBJ2-7
CASPREPSYNEQFF	TGTGCCAGCCCCCGGGAGCCTTCCTACAATGAGCAGTTCTTC	.	.	TRBV2	TRBJ2-1
CASSSGLAGGRGQYF	TGTGCCAGCAGCTCCGGACTAGCGGGAGGACGCGGGCAGTACTTC	.	TRBD2	TRBV7-2	TRBJ2-7
CASSDRGYQPQHF	TGTGCCAGCAGTGATCGGGGTTATCAGCCCCAGCATTTT	.	.	TRBV25-1	TRBJ1-5
CASSEDRGYLPPMVGYTF	TGTGCCAGTAGTGAGGACAGGGGGTACCTACCCCCCATGGTGGGCTACACCTTC	.	TRBD1	TRBV19	TRBJ1-2
CATSREASGIGGQYF	TGTGCCACCAGCAGAGAAGCTAGCGGGATAGGGGGGCAGTATTTT	.	TRBD2	TRBV15	TRBJ2-3
CASSGGATYEQYF	TGTGCCAGCAGCGGCGGGGCTACCTACGAGCAGTACTTC	.	.	TRBV9	TRBJ2-7
CASSLVVETQYF	TGTGCCAGCAGCTTAGTTGTGGAGACCCAGTACTTC	.	.	TRBV7-9	TRBJ2-5
CASSLMGGEELFF	TGTGCCAGCAGCTTAATGGGGGGAGAGGAGCTGTTTTTT	.	.	TRBV7-3	TRBJ2-2
CSVDPLRQGANTEAFF	TGCAGCGTTGATCCCCTCCGACAGGGGGCGAACACTGAAGCTTTCTTT	.	TRBD1	TRBV29-1	TRBJ1-1
CASSPRSGQARPGELFF	TGTGCCAGCAGCCCCAGGTCGGGACAAGCCCGCCCCGGGGAGCTGTTTTTT	.	.	TRBV2	TRBJ2-2
CASSPGGFSYEQYF	TGTGCCAGCAGCCCAGGCGGCTTTTCCTACGAGCAGTACTTC	once	.	TRBV7-2	TRBJ2-7
CASSEGGNTGELFF	TGTGCCAGCAGTGAGGGTGGGAACACCGGGGAGCTGTTTTTT	once	.	TRBV28	TRBJ2-2
CASATDSGTLENYEQYF	TGTGCCAGCGCCACCGATTCCGGGACTCTGGAGAACTACGAGCAGTACTTC	once	.	TRBV5-4	TRBJ2-7
CAWRIGATSTDTQYF	TGTGCCTGGAGAATCGGAGCAACTAGCACAGATACGCAGTATTTT	.	.	TRBV30	TRBJ2-3
CSVSARREGSSYNEQFF	TGCAGCGTCTCAGCTCGCCGGGAGGGGAGCTCCTACAATGAGCAGTTCTTC	.	TRBD2	TRBV29-1	TRBJ2-1
CASSEDFTGGETEAFF	TGTGCCAGCAGCGAAGATTTCACAGGGGGCGAAACTGAAGCTTTCTTT	.	TRBD1	TRBV2	TRBJ1-1
CASSFRVLPWEQYF	TGTGCCAGCAGTTTTAGGGTCCTACCTTGGGAGCAGTACTTC	.	.	TRBV28	TRBJ2-7
CASSVEEVNEQFF	TGTGCCAGCAGCGTAGAGGAGGTCAATGAGCAGTTCTTC	.	.	TRBV9	TRBJ2-1
CASSPYSRASEKLFF	TGTGCCAGCAGCCCTTATTCGAGGGCAAGTGAAAAACTGTTTTTT	.	.	TRBV7-9	TRBJ1-4
CAWAQGAWTEAFF	TGTGCCTGGGCCCAGGGGGCTTGGACTGAAGCTTTCTTT	.	TRBD1	TRBV30	TRBJ1-1
CASRDSWGAVLSTDTQYF	TGTGCCAGCAGGGATTCTTGGGGAGCGGTTCTTAGCACAGATACGCAGTATTTT	.	.	TRBV28	TRBJ2-3
CASSIRGSYTEAFF	TGTGCCAGTAGTATAAGGGGTTCGTACACTGAAGCTTTCTTT	.	.	TRBV19	TRBJ1-1
CASSSLPPRLAGEYEQYF	TGTGCCAGCAGTTCCCTCCCCCCCCGGCTAGCGGGAGAATACGAGCAGTACTTC	.	TRBD2	TRBV27	TRBJ2-7
CASSFPTGTENEQYF	TGCGCCAGCAGCTTCCCTACGGGAACGGAGAACGAGCAGTACTTC	once	.	TRBV5-1	TRBJ2-7
CASSQDGADTNTGELFF	TGCGCCAGCAGCCAAGATGGGGCGGATACGAACACCGGGGAGCTGTTTTTT	.	.	TRBV4-3	TRBJ2-2
CASSWVGAGNTQYF	TGTGCCAGCAGTTGGGTGGGGGCAGGTAATACGCAGTATTTT	.	.	TRBV27	TRBJ2-3
CASSQELEGRSYEQYF	TGCGCCAGCAGCCAAGAGCTGGAGGGGAGGTCCTACGAGCAGTACTTC	.	.	TRBV4-1	TRBJ2-7
CASSPNADRGSYGYTF	TGTGCCAGTAGCCCAAATGCAGACAGGGGCTCCTATGGCTACACCTTC	.	TRBD1	TRBV19	TRBJ1-2
CATRGNLADKHPDEQYF	TGTGCCACTCGGGGGAACCTAGCGGACAAACACCCAGACGAGCAGTACTTC	.	TRBD2	TRBV10-3	TRBJ2-7
CASSYGLAGTQETQYF	TGTGCCAGCAGCTACGGACTAGCGGGCACCCAAGAGACCCAGTACTTC	.	TRBD2	TRBV7-8	TRBJ2-5
CASSLLGREQYF	TGTGCCAGCAGTTTATTAGGGCGCGAGCAGTACTTC	.	.	TRBV27	TRBJ2-7
CASSPGSGRAAGGELFF	TGTGCCAGCAGCCCAGGTAGCGGGAGGGCCGCCGGCGGGGAGCTGTTTTTT	once	TRBD2	TRBV9	TRBJ2-2
CASSLNSGVLQFF	TGCGCCAGCAGCCTAAATTCAGGGGTTCTGCAGTTCTTC	.	.	TRBV4-1	TRBJ2-1
CASSLLTPDTEAFF	TGTGCCAGCAGTTTATTAACCCCGGACACTGAAGCTTTCTTT	once	.	TRBV28	TRBJ1-1
CASSLSLTSGTAYEQYF	TGTGCCAGCAGTTTATCCCTGACTAGCGGGACAGCCTACGAGCAGTACTTC	.	TRBD2	TRBV28	TRBJ2-7